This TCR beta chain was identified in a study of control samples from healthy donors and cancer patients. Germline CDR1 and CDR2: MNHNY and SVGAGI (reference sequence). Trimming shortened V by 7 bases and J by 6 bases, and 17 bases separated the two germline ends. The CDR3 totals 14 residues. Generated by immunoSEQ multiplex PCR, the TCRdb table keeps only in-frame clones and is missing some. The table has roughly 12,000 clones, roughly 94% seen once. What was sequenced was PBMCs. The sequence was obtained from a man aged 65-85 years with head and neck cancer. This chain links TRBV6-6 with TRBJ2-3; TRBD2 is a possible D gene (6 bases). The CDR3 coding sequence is TGTGCCAGCACCCCCCGGGGGACTGCTGATACGCAGTATTTT. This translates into CASTPRGTADTQYF.